The 23 T cell receptor beta chains presented below share a single source sample, sequenced in a study of T cell repertoires in cytomegalovirus infection (dated by TCRdb to between 2018 and 2021). What these receptors recognize is not known. Sequenced using an Illumina HiSeq 1500. TCRdb ran its own pipeline on the public reads, namely fastp trimming at Q25 and MiXCR clone calling, and kept in-frame beta chains. Here each entry gathers all rows of one CDR3 protein and keeps the most common genes and DNA. In all, the sample holds approximately 340,000 distinct CDR3 sequences, and almost 30% of those were seen once. 15% to 25% of the sample is held by the ten biggest clonotypes. The treatment or condition label, as the study defines it: in vitro stimulation with specific CMV peptide epitopes to enrich CMV-specific T cells. The material sequenced was cultured PBMCs, taken from culture after CMV antigen stimulation. The receptors were sampled from a human donor in good health (CMV status not recorded). Some clones in this sample may be carry-over from other donors' samples.

The sample holds many counts of this clonotype. The rearrangement joins TRBV7-8 to TRBJ2-4, with 10 nucleotides matching TRBD2. The CDR3 sequence is 19 residues long. The V gene end was trimmed by 6 bases and the J gene end by 1 base; junction bases not matched to a gene: 15. CDR1 is SGHVS, CDR2 FQNEAQ, per germline. Here the CDR3 reads CASSSPSGGGSKAKNIQYF. The CDR3 DNA reads as TGTGCCAGCAGTTCCCCTAGCGGGGGAGGGTCGAAGGCCAAAAACATTCAGTACTTC.

The chain uses TRBV6-1 and TRBJ1-5; the D is unclear. The CDR3 has 16 amino acids. CDR1 is MNHNS and CDR2 is SASEGT in the germline V gene. V was trimmed by 2 bases and J by 0 bases, leaving 11 bases between them. In DNA form, the CDR3 reads TGTGCCAGCAGTGAATCCCACAGCTATAGCAATCAGCCCCAGCATTTT. This gives the protein CASSESHSYSNQPQHF.

This clonotype was seen at least ten times. The rearrangement uses TRBV7-8 and TRBJ1-2, with D maybe TRBD1 (5 bases). Germline V lookup: CDR1 SGHVS, CDR2 FQNEAQ. V lost 5 bases to trimming and J lost 8 bases, with 18 bases between them. This CDR3 spans 14 amino acids. CDR3 DNA: TGTGCCAGCAGCGAGACAGAAGTTGGGCTCGGCTACACCTTC. This codes for CASSETEVGLGYTF.

This sequence joins TRBV12-3 or TRBV12-4 and TRBJ2-5; perhaps TRBD2 as D (5 bases). The CDR3 is 11 residues long. Trimming removed 8 bases from V and 7 bases from J, with 11 bases in between. In DNA, the CDR3 is TGTGCCAGCGCCACTGGGAGGACCCAGTACTTC. Its translation: CASATGRTQYF.

This chain uses TRBV6-8 with TRBJ2-4; 9 bases line up with TRBD2. The CDR3 extends over 15 amino acids. The junction had 6 bases not matched to a gene; V was cut back by 5 bases and J by 4 bases. Germline CDR1 and CDR2: MNHGY and SAAAGT. The CDR3 bases are TGTGCCAGCAGTGTTTGGAGCGGGAGGAAAAACATTCAGTACTTC. Its protein is CASSVWSGRKNIQYF.

This chain joins TRBV7-1 and TRBJ2-7; TRBD2 aligns across 11 bases. TRBV7-1 falls under the ORF class, with uncertain function. Germline trimming cut 8 bases from V and 2 bases from J; bases unmatched to any gene: 2. The CDR3 totals 13 residues. CDR3 bases: TGTGCCAGCGGGACTAGCGGAACCTACGAGCAGTACTTC. Protein product: CASGTSGTYEQYF.

In its sample, this clonotype was seen a few times. The chain uses TRBV7-3 and TRBJ1-1; D is uncertain. Germline V CDR1 and CDR2: SGHTA, FQGTGA. The CDR3 sequence is 15 residues long. V was cut by 0 bases and J by 1 base, with 9 bases left in between. CDR3 sequence (DNA): TGTGCCAGCAGCTTAACGTCGACGGAGAACACTGAAGCTTTCTTT. Translated, it gives CASSLTSTENTEAFF. Combining the CDR3 with reference TRBV7-3 and TRBJ1-1 gives the whole variable domain GAGVSQTPSNKVTEKGKYVELRCDPISGHTALYWYRQSLGQGPEFLIYFQGTGAADDSGLPNDRFFAVRPEGSVSTLKIQRTERGDSAVYLCASSLTSTENTEAFFGQGTRLTVV.

This clonotype has only a few counts. The gene calls are TRBV4-2 and TRBJ2-1; 7 bases are shared with TRBD2. The germline CDR1 and CDR2 sequences are LGHNA and YNFKEQ. V trimming: 0 bases; J trimming: 12 bases; junction bases outside the gene matches: 5. The CDR3 contains 13 residues. For the CDR3, the DNA is TGTGCCAGCAGCCAAGAGAGGGCGGGAGCGCAGTTCTTC. This encodes CASSQERAGAQFF.

A few counts support this clonotype. The gene calls are TRBV28 and TRBJ2-7; D is perhaps TRBD1 or TRBD2 (7 bases each). Germline CDR1 and CDR2: MDHEN and SYDVKM. This CDR3 spans 16 amino acids. Trimming removed 5 bases from V and 0 bases from J, with 17 bases in between. CDR3 in amino acids: CASSPRGGASSYEQYF. The CDR3 bases are TGTGCCAGCAGTCCCAGGGGGGGGGCGAGCTCCTACGAGCAGTACTTC.

The chain couples TRBV12-3 or TRBV12-4 to TRBJ2-1; 7 bases map to TRBD2. V dropped 4 bases and J dropped 4; count of bases not matched to a gene: 7. The length of the CDR3 is 15 residues. The chain's CDR3 is CASSSGGFSYNEQFF. The DNA of the CDR3 is TGTGCCAGCAGTTCCGGGGGGTTTTCATACAATGAGCAGTTCTTC.

This clonotype was observed a few times. At one end the junction does not follow the germline gene, possibly because of a read error. The chain recombines TRBV12-3 or TRBV12-4 with TRBJ1-2; D is ambiguous. The CDR3 loop spans 14 amino acids. The CDR3 DNA reads as TGTGCCAGCAGTTTGTTCCCCCTGGGCCGAAGCGTCCTCTTC. Its protein product is CASSLFPLGRSVLF.

The chain is built from TRBV15 and TRBJ2-3; D is unresolved. The germline V gene encodes CDR1 LNHNV and CDR2 YYDKDF (reference sequence). This CDR3 has 14 residues. The germline V and J ends were trimmed by 0 bases and 1 base, with 5 bases remaining between them. Here the CDR3 reads CATSRDEGTDTQYF. CDR3 in DNA: TGTGCCACCAGCAGAGATGAGGGCACAGATACGCAGTATTTT.

This clonotype was counted ten times or more. The rearrangement links TRBV7-2 to TRBJ1-1, with 7 bases that match TRBD1. Germline V gene lookup returns CDR1 SGHTA and CDR2 FQGNSA. There are 17 residues in the CDR3. V shed 5 bases, J shed 2 bases, and the junction held 14 bases outside the gene matches. DNA for the CDR3: TGTGCCAGCAGCCCTGGGTGGACGACAGGGATAAACACTGAAGCTTTCTTT. This encodes CASSPGWTTGINTEAFF.

This clonotype was seen many times. The chain employs TRBV7-2 and TRBJ1-1; no clear D gene. CDR3 length: 13 residues. CDR1 is SGHTA and CDR2 is FQGNSA in the germline V gene. V was pared by 4 bases and J by 0 bases, with 6 bases between. The CDR3 DNA follows: TGTGCCAGCAGCTCAAACATGAACACTGAAGCTTTCTTT. Protein sequence: CASSSNMNTEAFF.

This chain uses TRBV23-1 with TRBJ2-7; 9 bases match TRBD1. TRBV23-1 is an ORF for which the function is uncertain. The junction had 12 bases not matched to a gene; V was cut back by 7 bases and J by 5 bases. The length of the CDR3 is 15 residues. The CDR3 sequence: CASTVWGQGVHEQYF. The DNA for the CDR3 is TGCGCCAGCACCGTCTGGGGACAGGGTGTACACGAGCAGTACTTC.

This clonotype was seen only a few times. The chain carries TRBV6-1 and TRBJ2-7; either TRBD1 or TRBD2 may supply D (5 bases each). The CDR3 consists of 12 residues. Trimming pared 10 bases from V and 0 bases from J, leaving 10 bases between. The germline V gene encodes CDR1 MNHNS and CDR2 SASEGT. The CDR3 DNA is TGTGCCACCCGGGGCTACTCCTACGAGCAGTACTTC. Encoded protein: CATRGYSYEQYF.

A few counts support this clonotype. The chain links TRBV6-5 to TRBJ2-3, with TRBD1 matching 7 bases. This CDR3 contains 15 residues. With 3 bases clipped from V and 0 bases from J, the junction kept 3 bases outside the gene matches. The germline gives CDR1 MNHEY, CDR2 SVGAGI. This chain's CDR3 is CASSYRGPSTDTQYF. The DNA of the CDR3 is TGTGCCAGCAGTTATAGGGGGCCTAGCACAGATACGCAGTATTTT.

The chain combines TRBV7-6 with TRBJ1-2, with TRBD1 identical over 8 bases. Trimming took 5 bases from V and 6 from J; bases not matched to a gene: 8. The CDR3 has 14 residues. The germline gives CDR1 SGHVS, CDR2 FNYEAQ. The DNA for the CDR3 is TGTGCCAGCAGCACAGAGCGGACAGGGAATGGCTACACCTTC. This encodes CASSTERTGNGYTF.

The genes are TRBV7-4 and TRBJ2-7, with D perhaps matching TRBD2 (6 bases). The CDR3 is 18 amino acids. V was trimmed by 4 bases and J by 0 bases, leaving 22 bases between them. Germline CDR1 is SGHVT and CDR2 is SQSDAQ. Here the CDR3 reads CASSSRVGGTIPSYEQYF. The CDR3 DNA reads as TGTGCCAGCAGCTCCCGGGTGGGCGGGACCATCCCCTCCTACGAGCAGTACTTC.

This clonotype turned up a few times. The chain has TRBV9 and TRBJ1-1; maybe TRBD1 (5 bases). Germline loops: CDR1 SGDLS, CDR2 YYNGEE. The CDR3 is 15 amino acids. Trimming removed 0 bases at V and 1 base at J, with 10 bases between. The CDR3 protein is CASSVGNGQNTEAFF. The CDR3 nucleotides are TGTGCCAGCAGCGTAGGAAATGGACAGAACACTGAAGCTTTCTTT. The whole variable domain, remainder taken from reference TRBV9 and TRBJ1-1, is DSGVTQTPKHLITATGQRVTLRCSPRSGDLSVYWYQQSLDQGLQFLIQYYNGEERAKGNILERFSAQQFPDLHSELNLSSLELGDSALYFCASSVGNGQNTEAFFGQGTRLTVV.

Only a few counts were recorded for this clonotype. V gene TRBV7-9 combines with J gene TRBJ2-3, with a weak D call TRBD1 (6 bases). Germline lookup yields CDR1 SEHNR and CDR2 FQNEAQ (reference sequence). The V end lost 4 bases, the J end lost 5 bases, and 13 bases lay between the germline ends. The CDR3 is made up of 14 amino acids. CDR3 in amino acids: CASSSGARRDTQYF. The CDR3 nucleotides are TGTGCCAGCAGCTCAGGGGCTCGGAGAGATACGCAGTATTTT.

V is TRBV6-4 and J is TRBJ2-6, with D possibly matching TRBD2 (5 bases). This CDR3 has 17 residues. Trimming shortened V by 3 bases and J by 0 bases, and 12 bases separated the two germline ends. CDR1 is MRHNA and CDR2 is SNTAGT in the germline V gene. The CDR3 DNA is TGTGCCAGCAGTGAAGAGGGATTCTTCTCTGGGGCCAACGTCCTGACTTTC. It codes for CASSEEGFFSGANVLTF.

This clonotype turned up a few times. The gene calls are TRBV6-2 or TRBV6-3 and TRBJ1-5; 10 nucleotides agree with TRBD1. Germline V CDR1 and CDR2: MNHEY, SVGEGT. The J segment lost 5 bases and the V segment lost 2 bases, leaving 3 bases of the junction unmatched. The CDR3 loop spans 15 amino acids. In nucleotides, the CDR3 is TGTGCCAGCAGTTACGACAGGGGGCTGGATCAGCCCCAGCATTTT. Protein product: CASSYDRGLDQPQHF.